This T cell receptor (beta chain) came from a study of long-term antiretroviral therapy in people with HIV. Findings and caveats of the study: CDR3 length ranges were narrower in HIV repertoires than in controls.

About this clone itself: Its target is not known.

This was the immunoSEQ v3.0 assay at survey level. The data were produced by immunoSEQ multiplex PCR, yet TCRdb's version contains in-frame clones alone and is incomplete. The sample holds about 35,000 clones, about four fifths seen once. The specimen comprised unsorted PBMCs, sampled 1 year after starting antiretroviral therapy. The clonotype was recovered from a man aged 18 to 35 with HIV.

The CDR3 DNA is TGTGCCAGCAGTCAGGGACAGGGCCCCTACAATGAGCAGTTCTTC. This gives the protein CASSQGQGPYNEQFF. The rearrangement links TRBV6-5 to TRBJ2-1; 9 bases map to TRBD1. This CDR3 is 15 amino acids long. Per the germline V gene, CDR1 is MNHEY and CDR2 is SVGAGI. Trimming removed 5 bases from V and 2 bases from J; junction bases left unmatched: 4.